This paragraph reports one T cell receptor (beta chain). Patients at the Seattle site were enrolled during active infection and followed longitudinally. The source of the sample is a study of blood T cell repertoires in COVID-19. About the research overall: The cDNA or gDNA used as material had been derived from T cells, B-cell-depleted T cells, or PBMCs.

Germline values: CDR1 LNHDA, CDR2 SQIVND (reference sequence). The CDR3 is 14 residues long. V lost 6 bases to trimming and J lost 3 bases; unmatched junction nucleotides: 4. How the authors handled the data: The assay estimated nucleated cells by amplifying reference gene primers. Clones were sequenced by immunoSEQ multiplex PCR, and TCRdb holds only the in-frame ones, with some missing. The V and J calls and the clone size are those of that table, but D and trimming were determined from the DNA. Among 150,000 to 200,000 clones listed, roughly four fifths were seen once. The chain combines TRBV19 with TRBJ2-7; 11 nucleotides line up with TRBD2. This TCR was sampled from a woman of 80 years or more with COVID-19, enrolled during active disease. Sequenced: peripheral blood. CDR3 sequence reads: CASSPTSGVYEQYF. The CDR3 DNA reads TGTGCCAGTAGCCCGACTAGCGGGGTCTACGAGCAGTACTTC. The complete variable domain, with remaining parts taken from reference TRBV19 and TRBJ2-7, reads DGGITQSPKYLFRKEGQNVTLSCEQNLNHDAMYWYRQDPGQGLRLIYYSQIVNDFQKGDIAEGYSVSREKKESFPLTVTSAQKNPTAFYLCASSPTSGVYEQYFGPGTRLTVT.